These T cell receptor beta chains were read from a single sample in a study of T cell changes during pregnancy in multiple sclerosis. The data were produced by immunoSEQ multiplex PCR, yet TCRdb's version contains in-frame clones alone and is incomplete. The data hold 68,000 or so clones, with about 91% observed a single time. The source material was peripheral blood, sampled in the second trimester of pregnancy. These receptors were taken from a female donor in good health, enrolled as a control in a pregnancy study. Both conserved end residues are part of each CDR3. The D gene is left open where the match is weak. Expanded clones are given a class, and other clones once, few, many or no size at all.

v_call,d_call,clone_size,j_call,cdr3_aa,cdr3_nt
TRBV30,NA,NA,TRBJ1-5,CAWSKTGNGQPQHF,TGTGCCTGGAGTAAGACGGGGAACGGGCAGCCCCAGCATTTT
TRBV14,NA,NA,TRBJ2-5,CASSQERGRETQYF,TGTGCCAGCAGCCAAGAGAGGGGGAGAGAGACCCAGTACTTC
TRBV28,TRBD1,NA,TRBJ2-2,CASSPPGQVRAGELFF,TGTGCCAGCAGTCCCCCGGGACAGGTTCGGGCCGGGGAGCTGTTTTTT
TRBV9,TRBD1,NA,TRBJ2-2,CASSVGQINTGELFF,TGTGCCAGCAGCGTGGGACAGATAAACACCGGGGAGCTGTTTTTT
TRBV28,TRBD2,NA,TRBJ2-3,CASSWGGKRDTQYF,TGTGCCAGCAGTTGGGGAGGGAAGAGGGATACGCAGTATTTT
TRBV5-4,NA,NA,TRBJ2-7,CASSLAARSYEQYF,TGTGCCAGCAGCTTGGCAGCTAGGAGTTACGAGCAGTACTTC
TRBV4-3,TRBD2,NA,TRBJ2-3,CASSHEKPTSGRTDTQYF,TGCGCCAGCAGCCATGAGAAACCGACTAGCGGGAGGACAGATACGCAGTATTTT
TRBV6-5,NA,NA,TRBJ2-5,CASSPDTQETQYF,TGTGCCAGCAGTCCTGACACTCAAGAGACCCAGTACTTC
TRBV19,NA,once,TRBJ2-3,CASRSLAGRGRRQDTQYF,TGTGCCAGTCGATCTCTCGCAGGTCGGGGTCGGCGTCAAGATACGCAGTATTTT
TRBV7-3,TRBD1,NA,TRBJ2-1,CASREYGTGVRNEQFF,TGTGCCAGCAGGGAGTACGGGACAGGGGTCCGCAATGAGCAGTTCTTC
TRBV5-6,NA,NA,TRBJ1-2,CASSIREAGYTF,TGTGCCAGCAGCATCAGGGAAGCGGGCTACACCTTC
TRBV6-4,NA,NA,TRBJ2-2,CASREGVTGELFF,TGTGCCAGCAGGGAGGGTGTCACCGGGGAGCTGTTTTTT
TRBV7-9,TRBD2,once,TRBJ2-3,CASSRGGLAGVTDTQYF,TGTGCCAGCAGCAGAGGGGGGCTAGCGGGGGTCACAGATACGCAGTATTTT
TRBV6-6,NA,once,TRBJ1-5,CASTQSAGGQPQHF,TGTGCCAGCACTCAATCTGCGGGGGGTCAGCCCCAGCATTTT
TRBV7-3,NA,once,TRBJ2-2,CASQRESNTGELFF,TGTGCCAGCCAGAGGGAGAGCAACACCGGGGAGCTGTTTTTT
TRBV5-1,TRBD1,NA,TRBJ2-5,CASSLAGTGVETQYF,TGCGCCAGCAGCTTGGCCGGGACAGGGGTAGAGACCCAGTACTTC
TRBV19,TRBD1,NA,TRBJ2-5,CATGQGAVRETQYF,TGTGCCACCGGACAGGGGGCAGTAAGAGAGACCCAGTACTTC
TRBV28,NA,NA,TRBJ1-5,CASNLWQGYNQPQHF,TGTGCCAGCAACTTATGGCAGGGATACAATCAGCCCCAGCATTTT
TRBV6-6,NA,NA,TRBJ2-7,CASSESTTGAYEQYF,TGTGCCAGCAGCGAGAGTACGACAGGAGCCTACGAGCAGTACTTC
TRBV7-3,TRBD2,once,TRBJ2-1,CASSGLAGKGEQFF,TGTGCCAGCAGCGGACTAGCGGGAAAGGGGGAGCAGTTCTTC
TRBV28,TRBD1,NA,TRBJ1-4,CASSTGTASNEKLFF,TGTGCCAGCAGTACCGGGACAGCCTCTAATGAAAAACTGTTTTTT
TRBV2,TRBD1,NA,TRBJ2-5,CASSGLADRGTQYF,TGTGCCAGCAGTGGGCTAGCGGACAGGGGGACCCAGTACTTC
TRBV30,NA,NA,TRBJ1-1,CAWSQANTEAFF,TGTGCCTGGAGTCAAGCGAACACTGAAGCTTTCTTT
TRBV5-1,TRBD2,NA,TRBJ2-5,CASSLGTSGETQYF,TGCGCCAGCAGCTTAGGGACTAGCGGAGAGACCCAGTACTTC
TRBV27,NA,NA,TRBJ1-2,CASIRQFNYGYTF,TGTGCCAGCATTCGACAATTCAACTATGGCTACACCTTC
TRBV30,TRBD2,NA,TRBJ2-1,CAWRKGNGRVHEQFF,TGTGCCTGGAGGAAAGGTAACGGGAGGGTCCATGAGCAGTTCTTC
TRBV10-3,NA,NA,TRBJ2-7,CAISRNLQDEQYF,TGTGCCATCAGTCGAAATCTACAGGACGAGCAGTACTTC
TRBV6-5,NA,NA,TRBJ1-2,CASGTALGYTF,TGTGCCAGCGGAACAGCCTTAGGCTACACCTTC
TRBV4-3,NA,few,TRBJ1-2,CASSQDSDRWGYGYTF,TGCGCCAGCAGCCAAGATAGCGACAGGTGGGGCTATGGCTACACCTTC
TRBV25-1,TRBD1,NA,TRBJ1-3,CASSLHPGGSGNTIYF,TGTGCCAGCAGTCTTCACCCAGGGGGCTCTGGAAACACCATATATTTT
TRBV18,NA,NA,TRBJ2-1,CASSLGISSYNEQFF,TGTGCCAGCTCCCTGGGCATTAGCTCCTACAATGAGCAGTTCTTC
TRBV10-2,TRBD1,NA,TRBJ2-7,CASSSGQGYEQYF,TGCGCCAGCAGTTCCGGACAGGGCTACGAGCAGTACTTC
TRBV2,TRBD1,NA,TRBJ2-2,CASSGDRGTNTGELFF,TGTGCCAGCAGTGGGGACAGGGGCACGAACACCGGGGAGCTGTTTTTT
TRBV28,NA,NA,TRBJ2-7,CASSQLQDSYEQYF,TGTGCCAGCAGTCAACTGCAGGACTCCTACGAGCAGTACTTC
TRBV25-1,NA,NA,TRBJ1-1,CASSETAMNTEAFF,TGTGCCAGCAGTGAGACAGCGATGAACACTGAAGCTTTCTTT
TRBV30,TRBD1,NA,TRBJ1-6,CAWDRNRDRNNSPLHF,TGTGCCTGGGACAGGAACCGGGACAGGAATAATTCACCCCTCCACTTT